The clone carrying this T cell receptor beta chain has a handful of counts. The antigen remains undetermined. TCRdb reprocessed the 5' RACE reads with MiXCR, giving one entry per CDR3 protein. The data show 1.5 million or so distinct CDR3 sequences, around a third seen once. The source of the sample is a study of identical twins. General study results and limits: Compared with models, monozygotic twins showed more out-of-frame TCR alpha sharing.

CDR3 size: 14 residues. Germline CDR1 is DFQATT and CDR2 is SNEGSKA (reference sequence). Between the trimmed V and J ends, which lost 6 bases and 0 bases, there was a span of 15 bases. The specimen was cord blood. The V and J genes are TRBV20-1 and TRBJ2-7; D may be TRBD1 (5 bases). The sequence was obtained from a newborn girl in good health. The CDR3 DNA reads TGCAGTGCCTACCAGGGCGGTAGCTCCTACGAGCAGTACTTC. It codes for CSAYQGGSSYEQYF.